This entry lists 4 T cell receptor beta chains sequenced from one sample in a study of T cell repertoires in cytomegalovirus infection. The antigens of these receptors remain unknown. MiXCR, run by TCRdb on the reads, gives a single entry per CDR3 protein. The table lists hundreds of thousands of distinct CDR3 sequences, 33% of them singletons, with 18% in the top ten. Sample: cultured PBMCs, taken from culture after CMV antigen stimulation. All receptors come from a human donor in good health (CMV status not recorded). Some clones in this sample may be carry-over from other donors' samples.

This clonotype came up many times. The genes are TRBV7-2 and TRBJ2-1; possible D gene TRBD2, 5 bases. The germline V and J ends were trimmed by 4 bases and 2 bases, with 18 bases remaining between them. The CDR3 is made up of 17 amino acids. Germline values: CDR1 SGHTA, CDR2 FQGNSA. The CDR3 loop reads CASSSFNPGSTYNEQFF. The DNA of the CDR3 is TGTGCCAGCAGCTCCTTTAATCCGGGGAGTACCTACAATGAGCAGTTCTTC.

This clonotype has more than one count but fewer than ten. V and J are TRBV6-1 and TRBJ2-3; no firm D call. The CDR3 extends over 13 amino acids. The germline V and J ends were trimmed by 5 bases and 4 bases, with 10 bases remaining between them. Germline V gene lookup returns CDR1 MNHNS and CDR2 SASEGT. The CDR3 is CASSSNRADTQYF. In DNA form, the CDR3 reads TGTGCCAGCAGTTCAAACCGGGCAGATACGCAGTATTTT.

This chain connects TRBV28 to TRBJ1-1, with no clear D. This CDR3 is 13 amino acids long. Trimming left V 4 bases short and J 0 bases short, with 6 bases between. Germline assignment: CDR1 MDHEN and CDR2 SYDVKM. CDR3 loop: CASSWVLNTEAFF. In nucleotides, the CDR3 is TGTGCCAGCAGTTGGGTCCTGAACACTGAAGCTTTCTTT.

This clonotype was seen a handful of times. The chain combines TRBV7-9 with TRBJ2-7, with 7 bases matching TRBD1. After removal of 1 base from V and 6 bases from J, the junction contained 6 bases not matched to a gene. There are 14 residues in the CDR3. The germline gives CDR1 SEHNR, CDR2 FQNEAQ (reference sequence). The CDR3 DNA follows: TGTGCCAGCAGCTTAGTGGGACAGCACCTCGAGCAGTACTTC. It translates to CASSLVGQHLEQYF.